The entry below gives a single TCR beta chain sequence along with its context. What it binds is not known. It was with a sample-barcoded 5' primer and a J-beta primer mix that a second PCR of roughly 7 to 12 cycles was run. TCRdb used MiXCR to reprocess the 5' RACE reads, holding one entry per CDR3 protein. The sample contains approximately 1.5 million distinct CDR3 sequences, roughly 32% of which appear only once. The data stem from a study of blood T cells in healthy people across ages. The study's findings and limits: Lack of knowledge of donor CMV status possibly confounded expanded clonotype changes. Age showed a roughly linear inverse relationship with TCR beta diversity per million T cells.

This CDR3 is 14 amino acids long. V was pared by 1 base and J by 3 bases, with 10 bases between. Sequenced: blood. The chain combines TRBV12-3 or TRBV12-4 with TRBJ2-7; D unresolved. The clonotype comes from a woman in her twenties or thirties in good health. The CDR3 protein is CASSLGQDLYEQYF. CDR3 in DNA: TGTGCCAGCAGTTTAGGGCAGGACCTCTACGAGCAGTACTTC.